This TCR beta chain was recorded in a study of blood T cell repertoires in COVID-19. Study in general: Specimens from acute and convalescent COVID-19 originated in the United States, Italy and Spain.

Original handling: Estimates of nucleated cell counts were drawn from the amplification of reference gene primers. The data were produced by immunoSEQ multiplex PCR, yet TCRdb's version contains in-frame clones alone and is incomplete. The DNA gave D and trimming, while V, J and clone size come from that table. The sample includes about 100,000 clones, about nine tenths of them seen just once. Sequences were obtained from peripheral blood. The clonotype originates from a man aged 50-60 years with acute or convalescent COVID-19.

DNA for the CDR3: TGTGCCACCAGTGAGCGTTATAGCAATCAGCCCCAGCATTTT. As protein: CATSERYSNQPQHF. The chain uses TRBV24-1 and TRBJ1-5, with D hard to call. The CDR3 has 14 residues. Trimming shortened V by 4 bases and J by 0 bases, and 6 bases separated the two germline ends. Germline values: CDR1 KGHDR, CDR2 SFDVKD.